What follows are 8 T cell receptor beta chains derived from one specimen sequenced in a study of response to subunit inactivated influenza vaccine. TCRdb itself ran the RT-PCR reads through MiXCR, one entry per CDR3 protein. The profile shows more than 600,000 distinct CDR3 sequences, approximately 17% of them singletons. The sample consisted of PBMCs from blood, taken about 5 days after vaccination. The receptors were sampled from a man in his fifties who received an inactivated influenza vaccine.

This clonotype has just one count. The genes are TRBV7-9 and TRBJ1-4; D is perhaps TRBD1 (6 bases). V was clipped by 5 bases and J by 10 bases, with 20 bases between them. The length of the CDR3 is 15 residues. CDR1 and CDR2 from the germline V gene are SEHNR and FQNEAQ (reference sequence). The CDR3 coding sequence is TGTGCCAGCAGCCCCCTCGGGGGCATAGTGGGAAAACTGTTTTTT. As protein: CASSPLGGIVGKLFF.

This clonotype came up a few times. The rearrangement joins TRBV4-1 to TRBJ2-3, with D possibly matching TRBD1 (5 bases). The CDR3 is 14 amino acids. V was shortened by 1 base and J by 5 bases, with 10 bases between the two germline ends. From germline, CDR1 is MGHRA and CDR2 YSYEKL. The CDR3 region has the DNA TGCGCCAGCAGCCAAGGCAGGGAAGGAGATACGCAGTATTTT. It encodes CASSQGREGDTQYF.

This chain connects TRBV20-1 to TRBJ2-5; D unresolved. This CDR3 contains 13 residues. The V end lost 2 bases, the J end lost 0 bases, and 7 bases lay between the germline ends. Germline V gives CDR1 DFQATT, CDR2 SNEGSKA (reference sequence). CDR3 sequence: CSARPSYQETQYF. The CDR3, as DNA: TGCAGTGCTAGACCGTCGTACCAAGAGACCCAGTACTTC.

This clonotype was counted a few times. V usage is TRBV12-3 or TRBV12-4 and J usage is TRBJ1-2; perhaps TRBD1 as D (5 bases). The CDR3 length is 16 residues. Trimming removed 8 bases from V and 2 bases from J, with 21 bases in between. The CDR3 DNA sequence: TGTGCCAGCCGCCCGGGGGGTTGGACTCCCAACTATGGCTACACCTTC. Amino acids: CASRPGGWTPNYGYTF.

This clonotype occurred a few times. This chain joins TRBV7-8 and TRBJ1-2; D might be TRBD1 (5 bases). V was clipped by 5 bases and J by 3 bases, with 10 bases between them. Looked up from germline, CDR1 is SGHVS and CDR2 is FQNEAQ. The CDR3 runs 13 residues. The CDR3 here is CASSGVGDYGYTF. The CDR3 DNA reads as TGTGCCAGCAGCGGCGTGGGGGACTATGGCTACACCTTC.

The rearrangement joins TRBV20-1 to TRBJ1-1; D perhaps matches TRBD1 (6 bases). V was pared by 4 bases and J by 0 bases, with 12 bases between. Germline loops: CDR1 DFQATT, CDR2 SNEGSKA (reference sequence). This CDR3 region has 14 residues. The CDR3 reads CSAIPKGVNTEAFF. For the CDR3, the DNA is TGCAGTGCTATTCCAAAGGGGGTGAACACTGAAGCTTTCTTT.

This clonotype was observed a handful of times. The CDR3 sequence: CATSVLGELFF. CDR3 nucleotide sequence: TGTGCCACCAGTGTCCTCGGGGAGCTGTTTTTT. V is TRBV24-1 and J is TRBJ2-2, with no clear D. This CDR3 has 11 amino acids. Trimming cost V 5 bases and J 7 bases, with 4 bases left between them. CDR1 and CDR2 (germline): KGHDR, SFDVKD.

V gene TRBV9 combines with J gene TRBJ2-3; D is ambiguous. Germline CDR1 and CDR2: SGDLS and YYNGEE. V was pared by 0 bases and J by 6 bases, with 8 bases between. The CDR3 covers 13 residues. The DNA for the CDR3 is TGTGCCAGCAGCGTAGCCCCCCCCGATACGCAGTATTTT. Encoded protein: CASSVAPPDTQYF.